The 5 T cell receptor beta chains listed next were all sequenced from one sample in a study of T cell repertoires in cytomegalovirus infection. TCRdb analysed the reads with MiXCR anew, one entry per CDR3 protein. Of around 530,000 distinct CDR3 sequences detected, approximately 17% appear once; the ten largest clones hold roughly a quarter. Sequencing was carried out using CD8+ T cells from PBMCs. These receptors originate from a human donor in good health (CMV status not recorded). Some clones in this sample may be carry-over from other donors' samples.

This clonotype was counted at least ten times. The gene calls are TRBV7-8 and TRBJ2-1, with 14 bases identical to TRBD2. The J segment lost 4 bases and the V segment lost 4 bases, leaving 6 bases of the junction unmatched. The germline gives CDR1 SGHVS, CDR2 FQNEAQ. The CDR3 extends over 17 amino acids. The CDR3 DNA follows: TGTGCCAGCAGCTCGACTAGGACTAGCGGGAGGTACAATGAGCAGTTCTTC. This encodes CASSSTRTSGRYNEQFF.

This clonotype was detected many times. The CDR3 loop is CASSLVLGGPTDTQYF. The CDR3 DNA reads TGTGCCAGCAGCTTAGTATTGGGGGGGCCCACAGATACGCAGTATTTT. The J gene is TRBJ2-3, the V gene TRBV7-8; D possibly corresponds to TRBD2 (7 bases). The CDR3 consists of 16 residues. Germline V gene sequence: CDR1 SGHVS, CDR2 FQNEAQ. With 1 base removed from V and 2 bases from J, the gap between germline ends came to 13 bases.

In its sample, this clonotype was seen a few times. This chain connects TRBV15 to TRBJ2-3; D could derive from TRBD1 or TRBD2 (5 bases each). CDR1 and CDR2 from the germline V gene are LNHNV and YYDKDF (reference sequence). V shed 2 bases and J shed 4 bases, with 13 bases lying between them. The CDR3 spans 15 residues. CDR3: CATSRPRRGADTQYF. The CDR3 DNA reads as TGTGCCACCAGCAGACCTCGAAGAGGGGCAGATACGCAGTATTTT.

This rearrangement joins TRBV9 to TRBJ1-1; D not certain. Trimming left V 0 bases short and J 5 bases short, with 8 bases between. The CDR3 loop spans 13 amino acids. Per the germline V gene, CDR1 is SGDLS and CDR2 is YYNGEE. The CDR3 loop reads CASSVGGFTEAFF. The CDR3 DNA reads as TGTGCCAGCAGCGTAGGAGGTTTTACTGAAGCTTTCTTT.

This clonotype appeared a single time. This sequence may be a read error, since a much larger clone differs from it by one base. The rearrangement uses TRBV12-3 or TRBV12-4 and TRBJ2-7; D unclear. The CDR3 consists of 14 residues. CDR3 DNA: TGTGCCAGCAGTTTAAGTAGGGCCTCCGACGAGCACTACTTC. Translated: CASSLSRASDEHYF.